The rows below give T cell receptor beta chains drawn from one sample of a study of T cells in Graves' hyperthyroidism and ophthalmopathy. TCRdb passed the multiplex PCR reads through MiXCR, listing each CDR3 protein once. The repertoire has a few hundred thousand distinct CDR3 sequences, 15% to 19% of them found once; the top ten carry 6.5% to 8%. The sequenced sample consisted of blood. These receptors came from a woman aged 30 to 39 with Graves' hyperthyroidism. Both conserved end residues are part of each CDR3. A D gene is named only where the DNA matches it firmly. Some rows mark clone size as missing; the rest say once, few, many or name a class of expanded clone.

clone_size	v_call	j_call	d_call	cdr3_aa	cdr3_nt
NA	TRBV11-2	TRBJ1-4	TRBD1	CASSPDRVHEKLFF	TGTGCCAGCAGCCCAGACAGGGTACATGAAAAACTGTTTTTT
NA	TRBV10-3	TRBJ1-1	NA	CAIRASGNTEAFF	TGTGCCATCAGGGCTTCGGGCAACACTGAAGCTTTCTTT
few	TRBV14	TRBJ1-6	NA	CASSSLRGNSPLHF	TGTGCCAGCAGCTCCTTGCGGGGGAATTCACCCCTCCACTTT
NA	TRBV30	TRBJ1-5	NA	CAWSVPGGNQPQHF	TGTGCCTGGAGTGTACCGGGTGGCAATCAGCCCCAGCATTTT
many	TRBV5-1	TRBJ2-5	NA	CASSSQGGETQYF	TGCGCCAGCAGCTCGCAGGGAGGAGAGACCCAGTACTTC
NA	TRBV27	TRBJ1-2	NA	CATQGGDYGYTF	TGTGCCACCCAAGGGGGGGACTATGGCTACACCTTC
few	TRBV5-1	TRBJ1-4	NA	CASSFTDGNEKLFF	TGCGCCAGCAGCTTTACAGACGGTAATGAAAAACTGTTTTTT
many	TRBV20-1	TRBJ2-1	TRBD2	CSAMSGRALNEQFF	TGCAGTGCCATGAGCGGGAGGGCCCTCAATGAGCAGTTCTTC
many	TRBV29-1	TRBJ2-1	TRBD2	CSVEETSRGEQFF	TGCAGCGTTGAAGAGACTAGCCGCGGTGAGCAGTTCTTC
many	TRBV3-1	TRBJ1-1	NA	CASSQGWGMNTEAFF	TGTGCCAGCAGCCAAGGGTGGGGCATGAACACTGAAGCTTTCTTT
few	TRBV19	TRBJ2-3	NA	CASIPSTADTQYF	TGTGCCAGTATCCCATCTACCGCAGATACGCAGTATTTT
few	TRBV20-1	TRBJ2-4	TRBD1	CSARDHPNDRVKGIQYF	TGCAGTGCTAGAGACCACCCGAACGACAGGGTAAAGGGGATTCAGTACTTC
few	TRBV20-1	TRBJ2-1	NA	CSARDHRASSYNEQFF	TGCAGTGCTAGAGACCACCGGGCGAGCTCCTACAATGAGCAGTTCTTC
NA	TRBV24-1	TRBJ2-7	NA	CATSDRQGWVCEQYF	TGTGCCACCAGTGATCGTCAGGGGTGGGTATGCGAGCAGTACTTC
many	TRBV5-1	TRBJ1-1	NA	CASSLYRETTEAFF	TGCGCCAGCAGCTTGTATCGCGAGACAACTGAAGCTTTCTTT
NA	TRBV15	TRBJ1-4	NA	CATSSRQATNEKLFF	TGTGCCACCAGCAGCCGACAGGCAACTAATGAAAAACTGTTTTTT
many	TRBV12-3/TRBV12-4	TRBJ1-3	NA	CASSFAATSSGNTIYF	TGTGCCAGCAGTTTTGCTGCGACCAGCTCTGGAAACACCATATATTTT
NA	TRBV20-1	TRBJ2-3	TRBD2	CSARDLAGVRTDTQYF	TGCAGTGCTAGAGATCTCGCGGGAGTTCGCACAGATACGCAGTATTTT
many	TRBV29-1	TRBJ2-7	TRBD2	CSVGLAGGTTYEQYF	TGCAGCGTAGGACTAGCGGGAGGGACCACCTACGAGCAGTACTTC
many	TRBV10-2	TRBJ1-1	TRBD1	CASSEGYNRGRDTEAFF	TGCGCCAGCAGTGAGGGGTATAACAGGGGGCGAGACACTGAAGCTTTCTTT
NA	TRBV30	TRBJ2-3	TRBD1	CAWSMASLTGASTDTQYF	TGTGCCTGGAGTATGGCCTCCCTGACAGGGGCCAGCACAGATACGCAGTATTTT
few	TRBV5-1	TRBJ2-7	NA	CASSLEASVPYEQYF	TGCGCCAGCAGCTTGGAGGCTAGCGTGCCCTACGAGCAGTACTTC
many	TRBV12-3/TRBV12-4	TRBJ2-1	NA	CASRILVLGNEQFF	TGTGCCAGCAGGATACTAGTATTGGGGAATGAGCAGTTCTTC
few	TRBV24-1	TRBJ2-1	TRBD2	CATSDSTSVRYNEQFF	TGTGCCACCAGTGATTCCACTAGCGTCCGCTACAATGAGCAGTTCTTC
NA	TRBV29-1	TRBJ2-1	TRBD1	CSVVLGQGADEQFF	TGCAGCGTTGTTCTGGGACAGGGAGCGGATGAGCAGTTCTTC
NA	TRBV3-1	TRBJ2-7	NA	CASSQDSEPSYEQYF	TGTGCCAGCAGCCAAGATTCTGAACCCTCCTACGAGCAGTACTTC
once	TRBV5-1	TRBJ1-1	TRBD1	CASSLTGQGTAFF	TGCGCCAGCAGCCTTACGGGACAGGGGACGGCTTTCTTT
NA	TRBV5-1	TRBJ1-1	NA	CASSLAVGQAWGTEAFF	TGCGCCAGCAGCTTGGCGGTAGGGCAGGCTTGGGGCACTGAAGCTTTCTTT
many	TRBV5-5	TRBJ2-4	NA	CASSQPPPRSQMIQYF	TGTGCCAGCAGCCAACCCCCCCCAAGGTCTCAGATGATTCAGTACTTC
many	TRBV20-1	TRBJ2-1	NA	CSAAVGGRWGEQFF	TGCAGTGCTGCGGTGGGGGGGCGATGGGGTGAGCAGTTCTTC
many	TRBV11-2	TRBJ1-2	TRBD1	CASSRQGAQGYTF	TGTGCCAGCAGTCGTCAGGGGGCGCAGGGCTACACCTTC
few	TRBV12-3/TRBV12-4	TRBJ1-3	TRBD1	CASSLGQGANTIYF	TGTGCCAGCAGTTTGGGACAGGGGGCAAACACCATATATTTT
many	TRBV20-1	TRBJ1-1	TRBD1	CSALQGADTEAFF	TGCAGTGCCTTACAGGGGGCGGACACTGAAGCTTTCTTT
NA	TRBV9	TRBJ2-1	NA	CASSVGGSLNYNKQFF	TGTGCCAGCAGCGTAGGGGGGAGTTTGAATTACAATAAGCAGTTCTTC
many	TRBV2	TRBJ2-7	TRBD1	CASRGQTAYEQYF	TGTGCCAGCAGGGGACAGACAGCCTACGAGCAGTACTTC
many	TRBV20-1	TRBJ2-4	TRBD1	CSASWLQGPKNIQYF	TGCAGTGCTAGTTGGCTACAGGGGCCCAAAAACATTCAGTACTTC
many	TRBV30	TRBJ2-5	TRBD2	CAWSAASGGIQETQYF	TGTGCCTGGAGTGCCGCTAGCGGGGGAATTCAAGAGACCCAGTACTTC
few	TRBV20-1	TRBJ1-3	NA	CSASPGPERDTIYF	TGCAGTGCTTCGCCGGGCCCTGAGAGGGACACCATATATTTT
NA	TRBV6-5	TRBJ2-2	NA	CASSYLRGTGELFF	TGTGCCAGCAGTTACTTACGGGGAACCGGGGAGCTGTTTTTT
few	TRBV15	TRBJ2-7	NA	CATSLASGDEQYF	TGTGCCACCAGCCTAGCGTCAGGGGACGAGCAGTACTTC
many	TRBV29-1	TRBJ1-1	NA	CSVEEVNTEAFF	TGCAGCGTTGAAGAGGTGAACACTGAAGCTTTCTTT
many	TRBV11-2	TRBJ2-7	TRBD1	CASDSVGQGPLRYF	TGTGCCAGCGACTCCGTAGGACAGGGCCCGTTAAGGTACTTC
many	TRBV11-3	TRBJ2-1	NA	CASSLEERSNEQFF	TGTGCCAGCAGCTTAGAGGAGCGTTCCAATGAGCAGTTCTTC
many	TRBV20-1	TRBJ2-2	TRBD2	CSARTSGRANTGELFF	TGCAGTGCGCGGACTAGCGGGAGGGCGAACACCGGGGAGCTGTTTTTT
few	TRBV4-2	TRBJ2-6	NA	CASSQSATGANVLTF	TGTGCCAGCAGCCAGTCAGCGACTGGGGCCAACGTCCTGACTTTC
many	TRBV11-2	TRBJ2-1	NA	CASSSLAEDLNEQFF	TGTGCCAGCAGCAGTCTGGCGGAGGACCTCAATGAGCAGTTCTTC